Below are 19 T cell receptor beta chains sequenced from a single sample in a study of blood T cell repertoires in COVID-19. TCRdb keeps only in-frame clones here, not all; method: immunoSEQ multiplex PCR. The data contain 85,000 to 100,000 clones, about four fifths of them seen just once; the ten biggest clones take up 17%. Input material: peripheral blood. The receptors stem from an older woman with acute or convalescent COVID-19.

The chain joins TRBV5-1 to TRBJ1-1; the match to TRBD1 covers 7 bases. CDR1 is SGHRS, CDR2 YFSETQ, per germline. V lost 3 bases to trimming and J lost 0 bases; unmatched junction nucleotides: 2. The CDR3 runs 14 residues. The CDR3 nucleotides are TGCGCCAGCAGCTGGGACAGAGTGAACACTGAAGCTTTCTTT. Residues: CASSWDRVNTEAFF.

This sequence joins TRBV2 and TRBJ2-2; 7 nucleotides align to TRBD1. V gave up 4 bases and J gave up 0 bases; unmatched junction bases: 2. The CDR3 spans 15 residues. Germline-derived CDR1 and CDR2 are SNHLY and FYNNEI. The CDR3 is CASSGGTANTGELFF. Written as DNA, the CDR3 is TGTGCCAGCAGTGGTGGGACAGCGAACACCGGGGAGCTGTTTTTT.

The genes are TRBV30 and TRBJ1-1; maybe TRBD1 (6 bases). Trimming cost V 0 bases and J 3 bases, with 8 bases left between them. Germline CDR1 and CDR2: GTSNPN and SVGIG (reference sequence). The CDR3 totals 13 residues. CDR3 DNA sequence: TGTGCCTGGAGTGTCAACAGGGACACTGAAGCTTTCTTT. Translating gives CAWSVNRDTEAFF.

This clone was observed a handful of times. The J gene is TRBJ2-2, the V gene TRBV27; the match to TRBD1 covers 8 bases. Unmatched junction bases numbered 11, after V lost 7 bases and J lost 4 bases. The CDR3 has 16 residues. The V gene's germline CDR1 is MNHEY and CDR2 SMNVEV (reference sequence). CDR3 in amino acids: CASTNNRGSGTGELFF. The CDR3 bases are TGTGCCAGCACAAACAACAGGGGGTCGGGCACCGGGGAGCTGTTTTTT.

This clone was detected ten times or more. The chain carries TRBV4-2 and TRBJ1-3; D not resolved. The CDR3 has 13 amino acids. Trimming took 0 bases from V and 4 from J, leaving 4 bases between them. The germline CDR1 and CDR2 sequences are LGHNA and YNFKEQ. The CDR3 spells CASSQDEGNTIYF. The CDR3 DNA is TGTGCCAGCAGCCAAGATGAGGGAAACACCATATATTTT.

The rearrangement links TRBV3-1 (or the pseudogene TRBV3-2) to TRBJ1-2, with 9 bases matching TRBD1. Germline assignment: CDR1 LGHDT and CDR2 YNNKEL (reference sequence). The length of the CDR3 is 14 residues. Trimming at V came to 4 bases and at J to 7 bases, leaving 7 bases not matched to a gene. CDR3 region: CASSPGQGSFGYTF. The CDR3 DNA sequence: TGTGCCAGCAGCCCGGGACAGGGATCCTTTGGCTACACCTTC.

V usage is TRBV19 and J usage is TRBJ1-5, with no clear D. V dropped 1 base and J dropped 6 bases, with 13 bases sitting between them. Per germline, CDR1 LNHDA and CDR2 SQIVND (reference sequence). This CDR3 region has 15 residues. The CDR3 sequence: CASSIVFSGGQPQHF. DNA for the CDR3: TGTGCCAGTAGTATAGTTTTCAGTGGAGGTCAGCCCCAGCATTTT. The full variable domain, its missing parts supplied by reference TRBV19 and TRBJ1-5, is DGGITQSPKYLFRKEGQNVTLSCEQNLNHDAMYWYRQDPGQGLRLIYYSQIVNDFQKGDIAEGYSVSREKKESFPLTVTSAQKNPTAFYLCASSIVFSGGQPQHFGDGTRLSIL.

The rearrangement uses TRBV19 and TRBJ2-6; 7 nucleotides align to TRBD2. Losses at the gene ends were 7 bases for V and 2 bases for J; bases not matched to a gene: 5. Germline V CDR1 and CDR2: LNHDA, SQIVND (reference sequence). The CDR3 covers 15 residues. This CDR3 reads CASTARGAGANVLTF. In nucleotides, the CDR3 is TGTGCCAGTACCGCTCGGGGGGCTGGGGCCAACGTCCTGACTTTC.

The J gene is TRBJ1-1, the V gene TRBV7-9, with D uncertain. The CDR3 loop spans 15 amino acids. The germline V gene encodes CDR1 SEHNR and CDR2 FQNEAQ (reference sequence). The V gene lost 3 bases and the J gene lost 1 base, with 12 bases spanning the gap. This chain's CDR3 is CASSFGGLGNTEAFF. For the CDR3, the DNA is TGTGCCAGCAGCTTTGGAGGGCTGGGGAACACTGAAGCTTTCTTT.

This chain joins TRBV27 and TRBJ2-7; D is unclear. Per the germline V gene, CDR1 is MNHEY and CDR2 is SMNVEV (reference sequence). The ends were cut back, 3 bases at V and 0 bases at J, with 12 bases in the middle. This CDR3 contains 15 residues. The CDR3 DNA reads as TGTGCCAGCAGTTTGAGCGCATGGTTCTCCTACGAGCAGTACTTC. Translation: CASSLSAWFSYEQYF.

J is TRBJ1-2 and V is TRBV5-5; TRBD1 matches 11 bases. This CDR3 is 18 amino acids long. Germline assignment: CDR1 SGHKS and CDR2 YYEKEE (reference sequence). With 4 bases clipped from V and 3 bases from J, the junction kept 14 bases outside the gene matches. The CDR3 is CASSRTFAGTGGDYGYTF. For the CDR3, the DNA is TGTGCCAGCAGCCGAACTTTCGCCGGGACAGGGGGGGACTATGGCTACACCTTC.

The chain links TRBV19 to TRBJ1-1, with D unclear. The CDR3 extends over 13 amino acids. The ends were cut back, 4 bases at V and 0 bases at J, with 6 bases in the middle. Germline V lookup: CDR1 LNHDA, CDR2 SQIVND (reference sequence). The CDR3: CASSKTLNTEAFF. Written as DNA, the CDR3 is TGTGCCAGTAGTAAAACACTGAACACTGAAGCTTTCTTT.

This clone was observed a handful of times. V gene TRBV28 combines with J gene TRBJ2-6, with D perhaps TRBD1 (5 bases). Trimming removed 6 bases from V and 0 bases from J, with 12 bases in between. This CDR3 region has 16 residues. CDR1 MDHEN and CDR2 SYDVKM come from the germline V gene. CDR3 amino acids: CASRGTGYSGANVLTF. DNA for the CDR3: TGTGCCAGCAGGGGAACAGGATACTCTGGGGCCAACGTCCTGACTTTC.

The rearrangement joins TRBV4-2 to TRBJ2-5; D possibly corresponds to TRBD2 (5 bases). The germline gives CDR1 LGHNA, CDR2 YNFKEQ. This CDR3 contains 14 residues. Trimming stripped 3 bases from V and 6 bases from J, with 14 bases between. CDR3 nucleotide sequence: TGTGCCAGCAGCCAGTCCGGTAGCGTGAAGACCCAGTACTTC. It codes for CASSQSGSVKTQYF.

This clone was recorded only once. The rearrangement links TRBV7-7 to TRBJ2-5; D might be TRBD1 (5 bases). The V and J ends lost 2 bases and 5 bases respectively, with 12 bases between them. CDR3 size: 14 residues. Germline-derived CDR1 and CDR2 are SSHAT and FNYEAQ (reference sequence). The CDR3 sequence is CASSLLGQGETQYF. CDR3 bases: TGTGCCAGCAGCTTATTGGGGCAAGGGGAGACCCAGTACTTC.

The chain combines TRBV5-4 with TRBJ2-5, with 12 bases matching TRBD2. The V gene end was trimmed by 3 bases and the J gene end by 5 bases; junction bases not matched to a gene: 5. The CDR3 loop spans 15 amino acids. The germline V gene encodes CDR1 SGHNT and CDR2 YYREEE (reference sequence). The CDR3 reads CASSSSGGAWETQYF. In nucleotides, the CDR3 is TGTGCCAGCAGCTCTAGCGGGGGGGCCTGGGAGACCCAGTACTTC.

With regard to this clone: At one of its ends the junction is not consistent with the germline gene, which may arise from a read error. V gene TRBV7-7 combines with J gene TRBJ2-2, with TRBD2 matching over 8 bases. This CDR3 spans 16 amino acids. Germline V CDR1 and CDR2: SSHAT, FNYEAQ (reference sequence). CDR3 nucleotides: TGTGCTAGCAGCGCCCGGGGGGGTGTGGATGACGGGGAGCTGTTTTTT. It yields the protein CASSARGGVDDGELFF.

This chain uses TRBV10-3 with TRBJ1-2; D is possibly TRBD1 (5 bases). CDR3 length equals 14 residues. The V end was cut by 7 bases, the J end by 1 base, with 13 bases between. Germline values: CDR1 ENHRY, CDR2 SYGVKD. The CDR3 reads CAIKYQGGNYGYTF. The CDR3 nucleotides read TGTGCCATCAAGTATCAGGGAGGTAACTATGGCTACACCTTC.

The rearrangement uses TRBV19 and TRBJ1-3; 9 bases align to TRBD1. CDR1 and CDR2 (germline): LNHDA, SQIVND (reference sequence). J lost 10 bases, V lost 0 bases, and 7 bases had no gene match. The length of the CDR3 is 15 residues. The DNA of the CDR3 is TGTGCCAGTAGTATAGAGCACCGGGACAGGGTAACCATATATTTT. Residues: CASSIEHRDRVTIYF.